The clone carrying this T cell receptor (beta chain) was detected a few times. Its antigen is as yet unknown. These data are taken from a study of T cells after yellow fever vaccination. Looking at the study overall: Fractions of low cell number were prepared using SMART-Seq v4 Ultra Low Input.

Germline CDR1 SEHNR, CDR2 FQNEAQ (reference sequence). The CDR3 sequence is 12 residues long. Trimming took 8 bases from V and 2 from J, leaving 9 bases between them. Study observations and caveats: By day 5 rather than day 15, the secondary response had peaked, though it was weaker. The booster response re-showed most primary clones: approximately 97% CD4, approximately 85% CD8. Abundant bulk-population clonotypes could contaminate the FACS-sorted repertoires.

TCRdb re-called the 5' RACE reads through MiXCR, storing one row per CDR3 protein. The top ten hold around 3.4% of the sample, which has a few hundred thousand distinct CDR3 sequences, 8.5% to 10% seen once. The sequence derives from a young man who received the YFV17D yellow fever vaccine. The material sequenced was CD4+ T cells sorted from PBMCs, taken 5 days after the yellow fever booster vaccination. This chain uses TRBV7-9 with TRBJ1-2; no definite D call. CDR3 nucleotide sequence: TGTGCCAGCCGGCGGGAGAACTATGGCTACACCTTC. This gives the protein CASRRENYGYTF.